The 30 T cell receptor beta chains presented below share a single source sample, sequenced in a study of blood T cell repertoires in COVID-19. The data were produced by immunoSEQ multiplex PCR, yet TCRdb's version contains in-frame clones alone and is incomplete. The sample yields roughly 140,000 clones, about 85% seen once. Sequencing was performed on peripheral blood. The receptors were sampled from a human donor in a cohort sampled during active COVID-19.

The rearrangement uses TRBV3-1 (or the pseudogene TRBV3-2) and TRBJ1-1, with 8 bases that match TRBD1. V gave up 3 bases and J gave up 5 bases; unmatched junction bases: 11. The CDR3 is 16 residues long. CDR1 is LGHDT, CDR2 YNNKEL, per germline (reference sequence). The CDR3 DNA reads as TGTGCCAGCAGCCACTCTCGGTCAGGGGGCGAAACTGAAGCTTTCTTT. It is translated as CASSHSRSGGETEAFF.

This clone was picked up one time. The chain carries TRBV7-2 and TRBJ1-3; 11 bases align to TRBD1. Germline loops: CDR1 SGHTA, CDR2 FQGNSA. V dropped 1 base and J dropped 7; count of bases not matched to a gene: 3. The CDR3 is made up of 15 amino acids. The CDR3 is CASSLGTGGANTIYF. CDR3 DNA: TGTGCCAGCAGCTTAGGGACAGGGGGCGCGAACACCATATATTTT.

This clone was found many times. The V and J genes are TRBV5-8 and TRBJ1-1, with D possibly being TRBD1 (5 bases). V was pared by 7 bases and J by 3 bases, with 13 bases between. Germline V lookup: CDR1 SGHTS, CDR2 YDEGEE. This CDR3 comprises 13 residues. CDR3 sequence reads: CASPGWADTEAFF. For the CDR3, the DNA is TGTGCCAGCCCAGGGTGGGCGGACACTGAAGCTTTCTTT.

The rearrangement links TRBV7-2 to TRBJ1-2, with 8 bases aligning to TRBD1. The CDR3 sequence is 13 residues long. CDR1 is SGHTA, CDR2 FQGNSA, per germline. Trimming at V came to 5 bases and at J to 4 bases, leaving 3 bases not matched to a gene. The CDR3: CASSPTGAYGYTF. CDR3 DNA: TGTGCCAGCAGCCCGACAGGGGCCTATGGCTACACCTTC. Full variable domain (outside the CDR3, taken from reference TRBV7-2 and TRBJ1-2): GAGVSQSPSNKVTEKGKDVELRCDPISGHTALYWYRQSLGQGLEFLIYFQGNSAPDKSGLPSDRFSAERTGGSVSTLTIQRTQQEDSAVYLCASSPTGAYGYTFGSGTRLTVV.

The chain uses TRBV7-8 and TRBJ2-1; D remains unclear. V lost 5 bases to trimming and J lost 10 bases, with 9 bases between them. The CDR3 is made up of 11 amino acids. Germline CDR1 and CDR2: SGHVS and FQNEAQ. The CDR3 is CASSTRSEQFF. The CDR3 DNA sequence: TGTGCCAGCAGCACGCGATCGGAGCAGTTCTTC.

This clone came up once. This chain connects TRBV7-4 to TRBJ2-3; D unresolved. V lost 4 bases to trimming and J lost 6 bases, with 5 bases between them. Germline values: CDR1 SGHVT, CDR2 SQSDAQ. The CDR3 is 11 residues long. The CDR3 sequence is CASSWADTQYF. The CDR3 DNA is TGTGCCAGCAGCTGGGCGGATACGCAGTATTTT.

The chain combines TRBV7-2 with TRBJ2-7; 7 bases are a match to TRBD1. With 5 bases clipped from V and 3 bases from J, the junction kept 4 bases outside the gene matches. Per germline, CDR1 SGHTA and CDR2 FQGNSA. The CDR3 extends over 13 amino acids. The CDR3 spells CASSIRDSYEQYF. CDR3 in DNA: TGTGCCAGCAGCATTCGGGACAGCTACGAGCAGTACTTC. The whole variable domain, remainder taken from reference TRBV7-2 and TRBJ2-7, is GAGVSQSPSNKVTEKGKDVELRCDPISGHTALYWYRQSLGQGLEFLIYFQGNSAPDKSGLPSDRFSAERTGGSVSTLTIQRTQQEDSAVYLCASSIRDSYEQYFGPGTRLTVT.

Written as DNA, the CDR3 is TGTGCCAGCAGCTTACTAGCGGGGGGGCCAGATACGCAGTATTTT. Its translation: CASSLLAGGPDTQYF. The chain recombines TRBV7-8 with TRBJ2-3, with 12 bases aligning to TRBD2. After removal of 2 bases from V and 4 bases from J, the junction contained 1 base not matched to a gene. CDR1 SGHVS and CDR2 FQNEAQ come from the germline V gene. The CDR3 covers 15 residues.

The genes are TRBV13 and TRBJ1-2, with 8 nucleotides matching TRBD1. The CDR3 has 14 residues. V lost 5 bases, J lost 7 bases, and 9 bases stayed unmatched. Germline V lookup: CDR1 PRHDT, CDR2 FYEKMQ (reference sequence). The CDR3 is CASSHTTDRAGYTF. The CDR3 DNA sequence: TGTGCCAGCAGCCATACAACGGACAGGGCTGGCTACACCTTC.

V gene TRBV12-3 or TRBV12-4 combines with J gene TRBJ1-1; tentative D call: TRBD1 (5 bases). This CDR3 has 11 amino acids. V gave up 6 bases and J gave up 7 bases, with 9 bases separating them. DNA of the CDR3: TGTGCCAGCAGATTAACAGGTGAAGCTTTCTTT. It encodes CASRLTGEAFF.

The chain links TRBV5-8 to TRBJ1-1; weak D call: TRBD1 (5 bases). V shed 0 bases and J shed 1 base, with 13 bases lying between them. CDR1 and CDR2 (germline): SGHTS, YDEGEE. The CDR3 has 16 amino acids. CDR3 loop: CASSLVGQGPNTEAFF. The CDR3 DNA sequence: TGTGCCAGCAGCTTGGTCGGGCAGGGCCCGAACACTGAAGCTTTCTTT.

The chain uses TRBV4-3 and TRBJ2-2, with TRBD2 identical over 8 bases. Germline trimming cut 6 bases from V and 6 bases from J; bases unmatched to any gene: 9. CDR1 LGHNA and CDR2 YSLEER come from the germline V gene. The CDR3 extends over 15 amino acids. The CDR3 DNA is TGCGCCAGCAGACCCCCGGGGGGGCCGGCCGGGGAGCTGTTTTTT. Protein product: CASRPPGGPAGELFF.

The V call is TRBV7-8, the J call TRBJ2-7; 8 bases map to TRBD2. V lost 5 bases, J lost 5 bases, and 11 bases stayed unmatched. Germline assignment: CDR1 SGHVS and CDR2 FQNEAQ. The CDR3 length is 15 residues. The CDR3 nucleotides read TGTGCCAGCAGCGTCGGCGGGGGGCGCTTCGACGAGCAGTACTTC. Translated, it gives CASSVGGGRFDEQYF.

The CDR3 spells CASSRSRGNTEAFF. The CDR3 nucleotides read TGTGCCAGCAGCCGATCCCGGGGTAACACTGAAGCTTTCTTT. The J gene is TRBJ1-1, the V gene TRBV11-3; no clear D. The V gene's germline CDR1 is SGHNT and CDR2 YENEEA. CDR3 size: 14 residues. Trimming removed 5 bases at V and 2 bases at J, with 12 bases between.

This clone was seen just once. The chain combines TRBV5-5 with TRBJ2-3; D is possibly TRBD2 (6 bases). Germline-derived CDR1 and CDR2 are SGHKS and YYEKEE (reference sequence). V was shortened by 4 bases and J by 2 bases, with 14 bases between the two germline ends. CDR3 size: 15 residues. CDR3 coding DNA: TGTGCCAGCAGCCCAGGGCGGGGAATCACAGATACGCAGTATTTT. This encodes CASSPGRGITDTQYF.

The V gene is TRBV18, the J gene TRBJ1-1; TRBD1 matches 9 bases. Germline CDR1 reads KGHSH; CDR2 reads LQKENI. V lost 0 bases and J lost 3; bases outside the gene matches: 5. The CDR3 loop spans 16 amino acids. The CDR3 region is CASSPPGTGWYTEAFF. DNA for the CDR3: TGTGCCAGCTCACCACCCGGGACAGGGTGGTACACTGAAGCTTTCTTT.

A remark on this clone: This same CDR3 is encoded by further DNA sequences in the sample. The chain recombines TRBV6-1 with TRBJ1-5; weak D call: TRBD1 (5 bases). The CDR3 spans 14 residues. CDR1 is MNHNS, CDR2 SASEGT, per germline. The V and J ends lost 3 bases and 2 bases respectively, with 8 bases between them. CDR3 in amino acids: CASSEGGGNQPQHF. Written as DNA, the CDR3 is TGTGCCAGCAGTGAGGGGGGTGGCAATCAGCCCCAGCATTTT.

V usage is TRBV30 and J usage is TRBJ1-3, with 7 bases identical to TRBD1. V shed 0 bases and J 4 bases; nucleotides not matched to a gene: 6. This CDR3 contains 15 residues. The germline gives CDR1 GTSNPN, CDR2 SVGIG (reference sequence). As DNA, the CDR3 is TGTGCCTGGAGTGTACCCGGCAGGGGGGGAAACACCATATATTTT. Translated, it gives CAWSVPGRGGNTIYF.

The chain recombines TRBV5-1 with TRBJ2-7; possibly TRBD2 for D (5 bases). With 0 bases removed from V and 0 bases from J, the gap between germline ends came to 10 bases. CDR3 length: 15 amino acids. Per the germline V gene, CDR1 is SGHRS and CDR2 is YFSETQ. CDR3 residues: CASSLVMGSSYEQYF. CDR3 in DNA: TGCGCCAGCAGCTTGGTGATGGGGAGCTCCTACGAGCAGTACTTC.

The V gene is TRBV7-6, the J gene TRBJ2-5; D is possibly TRBD2 (5 bases). Germline loops: CDR1 SGHVS, CDR2 FNYEAQ. Trimming shortened V by 5 bases and J by 2 bases, and 15 bases separated the two germline ends. There are 15 residues in the CDR3. In DNA form, the CDR3 reads TGTGCCAGCAGCCCTCGAACGGGGTGGCAAGAGACCCAGTACTTC. Protein product: CASSPRTGWQETQYF.

This clone has just a few counts. V is TRBV7-9 and J is TRBJ1-6; D may be TRBD1 (5 bases). The CDR3 contains 16 residues. Germline CDR1 reads SEHNR; CDR2 reads FQNEAQ (reference sequence). V lost 2 bases and J 3 bases, leaving 11 bases between the germline ends. This chain's CDR3 is CASSLNGGLYNSPLHF. The CDR3 DNA reads TGTGCCAGCAGCTTAAACGGGGGACTCTATAATTCACCCCTCCACTTT.

This clone was counted only a few times. The chain recombines TRBV3-1 (or the pseudogene TRBV3-2) with TRBJ2-7, with D maybe TRBD1 (5 bases). The CDR3 extends over 16 amino acids. Trimming stripped 3 bases from V and 5 bases from J, with 20 bases between. CDR1 is LGHDT, CDR2 YNNKEL, per germline (reference sequence). The CDR3 DNA is TGTGCCAGCAGCCATTGGAGCCAGGGTGGCACCGACGAGCAGTACTTC. This codes for CASSHWSQGGTDEQYF.

This clone occurred once. CDR3 in DNA: TGTGCCAGCAGCTTAGGCTCCAGCGAGCAGTACTTC. Translation gives CASSLGSSEQYF. The chain joins TRBV13 to TRBJ2-7; unclear D gene. Germline loops: CDR1 PRHDT, CDR2 FYEKMQ (reference sequence). CDR3 size: 12 residues. The V end was cut by 0 bases, the J end by 6 bases, with 6 bases between.

This clone appeared once. The rearrangement links TRBV10-3 to TRBJ1-2; a weak D match, TRBD1 (5 bases). The CDR3 loop spans 13 amino acids. V gave up 10 bases and J gave up 3 bases, with 15 bases separating them. In germline, CDR1 is ENHRY, CDR2 SYGVKD. CDR3 nucleotide sequence: TGTGCCACCTTGGGGGGGGTGGACTATGGCTACACCTTC. It yields the protein CATLGGVDYGYTF.

The genes are TRBV29-1 and TRBJ2-7, with 7 bases matching TRBD1. Per germline, CDR1 SQVTM and CDR2 ANQGSEA. The trim removed 4 bases at V and 4 bases at J, leaving 4 bases unmatched. The CDR3 covers 12 residues. Written as DNA, the CDR3 is TGCAGCGTTGGGGACAGCCAGTACGAGCAGTACTTC. Its translation: CSVGDSQYEQYF.

V usage is TRBV5-1 and J usage is TRBJ1-5; D ambiguous. The CDR3 has 13 residues. V was clipped by 1 base and J by 1 base, with 3 bases between them. CDR1 and CDR2 (germline): SGHRS, YFSETQ. The CDR3 DNA follows: TGCGCCAGCAGCTTGTCAAGCAATCAGCCCCAGCATTTT. This sequence encodes CASSLSSNQPQHF.

The V and J genes are TRBV21-1 and TRBJ1-1; the table gives TRBD1 as D, unverified against the DNA. TRBV21-1 is a pseudogene. This CDR3 contains 11 residues. CDR3 loop: CAGQGGTEAFF. DNA for the CDR3: TGTGCAGGGCAGGGTGGCACTGAAGCTTTCTTT.

This chain uses TRBV5-4 with TRBJ2-2; D remains ambiguous. This CDR3 contains 16 residues. Germline V gene data show CDR1 as SGHNT and CDR2 as YYREEE (reference sequence). Trimming stripped 0 bases from V and 6 bases from J, with 15 bases between. CDR3 DNA sequence: TGTGCCAGCAGCTTGGCAGGCGCCCAGGTGGCCGGGGAGCTGTTTTTT. Amino acid sequence: CASSLAGAQVAGELFF.

The chain couples TRBV19 to TRBJ2-3; 12 nucleotides match TRBD2. The CDR3 is made up of 15 amino acids. The ends lost 8 bases at V and 0 bases at J; junction bases unmatched: 3. Germline V CDR1 and CDR2: LNHDA, SQIVND (reference sequence). The CDR3 coding sequence is TGTGCCAGTGCTAGCGGGGGGGCCAGCACAGATACGCAGTATTTT. Residues: CASASGGASTDTQYF.

The chain carries TRBV19 and TRBJ2-7; 12 nucleotides line up with TRBD2. The CDR3 sequence is 16 residues long. J lost 4 bases, V lost 5 bases, and 9 bases had no gene match. Germline CDR1 LNHDA, CDR2 SQIVND (reference sequence). CDR3 in amino acids: CASSARLAGASYEQYF. DNA for the CDR3: TGTGCCAGTAGTGCGAGACTAGCGGGGGCGTCTTACGAGCAGTACTTC.